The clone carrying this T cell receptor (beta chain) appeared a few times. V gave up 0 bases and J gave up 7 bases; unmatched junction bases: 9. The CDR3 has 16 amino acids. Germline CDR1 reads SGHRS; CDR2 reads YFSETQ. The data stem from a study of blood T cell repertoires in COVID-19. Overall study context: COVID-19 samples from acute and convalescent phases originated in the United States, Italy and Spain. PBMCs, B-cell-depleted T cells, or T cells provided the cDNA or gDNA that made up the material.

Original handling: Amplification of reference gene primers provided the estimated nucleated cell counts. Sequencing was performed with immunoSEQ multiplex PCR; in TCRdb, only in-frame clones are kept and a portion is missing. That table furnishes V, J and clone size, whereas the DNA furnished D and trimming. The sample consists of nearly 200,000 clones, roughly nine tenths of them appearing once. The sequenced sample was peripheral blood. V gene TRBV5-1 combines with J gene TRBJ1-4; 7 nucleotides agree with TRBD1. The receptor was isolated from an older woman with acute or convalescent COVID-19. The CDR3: CASSLGRGRPGEKLFF. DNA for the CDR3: TGCGCCAGCAGCTTGGGGAGGGGGCGCCCCGGTGAAAAACTGTTTTTT.